This TCR beta chain is from a study of blood T cells in healthy people across ages. Turning to this clonotype: The antigen is not known.

Then a second PCR, running about 6 to 12 cycles, was carried out with a sample-barcoded 5' primer and a J-beta primer mix. Each cDNA molecule, via a template-switch adaptor with 12 random nucleotides, was tagged. Each CDR3 protein gets one entry after TCRdb re-called the 5' RACE reads with MiXCR. This table holds about 780,000 distinct CDR3 sequences, 25% to 30% found once. The V gene's germline CDR1 is SGHTA and CDR2 FQGNSA. Trimming removed 5 bases from V and 6 bases from J; junction bases left unmatched: 11. This CDR3 region has 16 residues. Study outcomes and limitations: TCR beta diversity per million T cells fell roughly linearly with age.

These data are also associated with another study on T cells of mothers and their children. From that paper: Per child, around 2.7 million TCR beta CDR3 reads were obtained, against over 8.5 million per mother. Microchimeric T cell clones that persisted were not detected.

Sequencing used blood. The rearrangement uses TRBV7-2 and TRBJ2-1; 9 nucleotides line up with TRBD2. The sequence was obtained from a boy under 18 in good health. The CDR3 nucleotides read TGTGCCAGCAGCGCAAGCGGGGGGCTAAAATCCAATGAGCAGTTCTTC. Translation: CASSASGGLKSNEQFF.